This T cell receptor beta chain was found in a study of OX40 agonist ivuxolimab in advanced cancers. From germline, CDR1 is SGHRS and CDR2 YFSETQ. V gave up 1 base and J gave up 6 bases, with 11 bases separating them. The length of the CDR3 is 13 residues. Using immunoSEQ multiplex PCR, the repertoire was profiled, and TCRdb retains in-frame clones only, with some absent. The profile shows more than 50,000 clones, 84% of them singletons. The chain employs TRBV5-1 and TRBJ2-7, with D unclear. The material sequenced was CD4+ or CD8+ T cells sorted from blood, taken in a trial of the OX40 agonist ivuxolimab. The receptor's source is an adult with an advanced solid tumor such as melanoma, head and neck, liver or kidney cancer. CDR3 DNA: TGCGCCAGCAGCTTGAACTTACTATCCGAGCAGTACTTC. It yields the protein CASSLNLLSEQYF. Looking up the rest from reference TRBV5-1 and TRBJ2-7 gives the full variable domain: KAGVTQTPRYLIKTRGQQVTLSCSPISGHRSVSWYQQTPGQGLQFLFEYFSETQRNKGNFPGRFSGRQFSNSRSEMNVSTLELGDSALYLCASSLNLLSEQYFGPGTRLTVT.